The 20 T cell receptor beta chains below come from one sample, sequenced in a study of control samples from healthy donors and cancer patients. TCRdb's copy holds only in-frame clones and misses some; the assay was immunoSEQ multiplex PCR. The sample yields around 170,000 clones, about 86% seen once. The source material was blood. These TCRs come from a young woman in good health.

The chain has TRBV7-8 and TRBJ2-2, with 7 bases lining up with TRBD2. Trimming took 3 bases from V and 0 from J; bases not matched to a gene: 7. The V gene's germline CDR1 is SGHVS and CDR2 FQNEAQ. This CDR3 is built from 17 residues. CDR3 region: CASSLAKRGPNTGELFF. The DNA of the CDR3 is TGTGCCAGCAGCTTGGCAAAGCGGGGCCCGAACACCGGGGAGCTGTTTTTT.

The chain has TRBV5-1 and TRBJ2-7; 8 positions agree with TRBD2. Germline V gene sequence: CDR1 SGHRS, CDR2 YFSETQ. CDR3 length equals 12 residues. V shed 4 bases and J 3 bases; nucleotides not matched to a gene: 0. The CDR3 sequence: CASSGTSYEQYF. The CDR3, as DNA: TGCGCCAGCAGCGGGACTAGCTACGAGCAGTACTTC.

The chain carries TRBV5-1 and TRBJ1-2, with 7 bases identical to TRBD1. Germline CDR1 SGHRS, CDR2 YFSETQ. The V and J ends lost 4 bases and 7 bases, in that order; junction bases with no gene match: 10. The CDR3 spans 14 residues. CDR3 sequence (DNA): TGCGCCAGCAGCAAATTCCAGGGGGGGCTTGGCTACACCTTC. It is translated as CASSKFQGGLGYTF. The full variable domain, its missing parts supplied by reference TRBV5-1 and TRBJ1-2, is KAGVTQTPRYLIKTRGQQVTLSCSPISGHRSVSWYQQTPGQGLQFLFEYFSETQRNKGNFPGRFSGRQFSNSRSEMNVSTLELGDSALYLCASSKFQGGLGYTFGSGTRLTVV.

The CDR3 loop is CSVSITDTQYF. The DNA for the CDR3 is TGCAGCGTTTCGATCACAGATACGCAGTATTTT. J is TRBJ2-3 and V is TRBV29-1; D is ambiguous. CDR1 and CDR2 (germline): SQVTM, ANQGSEA. Trimming took off 5 bases at V and 2 bases at J, with 5 bases between the two ends. The CDR3 consists of 11 residues.

CDR3 coding DNA: TGTGCCAGCAGCGGGGCCCTGGGGCACATTCAGTACTTC. Protein sequence: CASSGALGHIQYF. V usage is TRBV27 and J usage is TRBJ2-4; D tentatively reads TRBD1 or TRBD2 (5 bases each). V lost 6 bases and J lost 8, with 14 bases in between. The germline gives CDR1 MNHEY, CDR2 SMNVEV (reference sequence). CDR3 length: 13 residues.

V gene TRBV7-8 combines with J gene TRBJ2-7; the D gene is possibly TRBD1 (6 bases). The V and J ends lost 1 base and 1 base respectively, with 11 bases between them. In germline, CDR1 is SGHVS, CDR2 FQNEAQ. The CDR3 runs to 15 residues. CDR3 bases: TGTGCCAGCAGCTTAGTCTCAGGGGTGTCCTACGAGCAGTACGTC. It yields the protein CASSLVSGVSYEQYV.

The CDR3 region is CASIGLAVLGTQYF. CDR3 coding DNA: TGTGCCAGCATAGGACTAGCGGTTCTCGGGACCCAGTACTTC. The chain recombines TRBV2 with TRBJ2-5, with 10 positions matching TRBD2. CDR1 is SNHLY and CDR2 is FYNNEI in the germline V gene. V lost 7 bases to trimming and J lost 7 bases; unmatched junction nucleotides: 9. CDR3 length: 14 residues.

The chain links TRBV7-9 to TRBJ2-3; tentatively, D is TRBD2 (6 bases). Trimming removed 4 bases from V and 3 bases from J, with 14 bases in between. CDR1 and CDR2 (germline): SEHNR, FQNEAQ (reference sequence). The CDR3 contains 15 residues. In DNA, the CDR3 is TGTGCCAGCAGCTCCCCAGTGGGGAGGACAGATACGCAGTATTTT. Translation: CASSSPVGRTDTQYF.

The chain uses TRBV7-2 and TRBJ1-4; 8 bases align to TRBD1. With V trimmed by 1 base and J by 10 bases, 2 bases remained unmatched. CDR3 length: 13 amino acids. Germline V gene data show CDR1 as SGHTA and CDR2 as FQGNSA. The CDR3 reads CASSLEQGVKLFF. DNA of the CDR3: TGTGCCAGCAGCTTAGAACAGGGGGTAAAACTGTTTTTT.

This clone was recorded once. This chain links TRBV2 with TRBJ2-3; TRBD2 is a possible D gene (6 bases). From germline, CDR1 is SNHLY and CDR2 FYNNEI. The CDR3 is 16 residues long. V shed 3 bases and J shed 2 bases, with 15 bases lying between them. CDR3 coding DNA: TGTGCCAGCAGTGATGAGGCGGGGAGAGACACAGATACGCAGTATTTT. Its protein is CASSDEAGRDTDTQYF.

The rearrangement joins TRBV14 to TRBJ1-1; D gene uncertain. Trimming removed 5 bases at V and 1 base at J, with 8 bases between. CDR1 is SGHDN and CDR2 is FVKESK in the germline V gene. The CDR3 sequence is 13 residues long. CDR3 protein: CASSIQRNTEAFF. The CDR3 nucleotides read TGTGCCAGCAGCATACAGCGGAACACTGAAGCTTTCTTT.

This chain joins TRBV27 and TRBJ2-1, with a tentative D call TRBD2 (5 bases). Germline V gene data show CDR1 as MNHEY and CDR2 as SMNVEV (reference sequence). The CDR3 totals 14 residues. V was shortened by 2 bases and J by 9 bases, with 14 bases between the two germline ends. Here the CDR3 reads CASSLIGSVPEQFF. DNA of the CDR3: TGTGCCAGCAGTTTAATCGGTAGCGTGCCTGAGCAGTTCTTC.

The chain employs TRBV9 and TRBJ1-6; D is unclear. The CDR3 contains 12 residues. Germline CDR1 is SGDLS and CDR2 is YYNGEE. The V gene lost 4 bases and the J gene lost 4 bases, with 3 bases spanning the gap. The CDR3: CASSTYNSPLHF. CDR3 DNA: TGTGCCAGCAGCACTTATAATTCACCCCTCCACTTT.

The genes are TRBV9 and TRBJ1-1, with D unclear. This CDR3 region has 13 residues. The V and J ends lost 0 bases and 4 bases respectively, with 7 bases between them. The germline CDR1 and CDR2 sequences are SGDLS and YYNGEE. Here the CDR3 DNA reads TGTGCCAGCAGCGTAGGACAAATCACTGAAGCTTTCTTT. Residues: CASSVGQITEAFF. The full variable domain, rest sourced from reference TRBV9 and TRBJ1-1, is DSGVTQTPKHLITATGQRVTLRCSPRSGDLSVYWYQQSLDQGLQFLIQYYNGEERAKGNILERFSAQQFPDLHSELNLSSLELGDSALYFCASSVGQITEAFFGQGTRLTVV.

This sequence joins TRBV7-9 and TRBJ2-2; D uncertain. The CDR3 is made up of 14 amino acids. V dropped 4 bases and J dropped 1 base, with 7 bases sitting between them. Per the germline V gene, CDR1 is SEHNR and CDR2 is FQNEAQ (reference sequence). The DNA of the CDR3 is TGTGCCAGCAGCTACGGACGGAACACCGGGGAGCTGTTTTTT. Encoded protein: CASSYGRNTGELFF.

This clone was recorded a few times. This chain links TRBV7-2 with TRBJ2-3; 9 nucleotides line up with TRBD2. J gave up 9 bases and V 1 base, and 5 bases lay outside the gene matches. Germline V CDR1 and CDR2: SGHTA, FQGNSA. The CDR3 contains 14 residues. The CDR3 DNA is TGTGCCAGCAGCTTAGATGGGCGGGAGGGCACGCAGTATTTT. It is translated as CASSLDGREGTQYF.

The V gene is TRBV2, the J gene TRBJ1-6, with unresolved D. The CDR3 has 16 residues. The V end lost 6 bases, the J end lost 0 bases, and 12 bases lay between the germline ends. The germline V gene encodes CDR1 SNHLY and CDR2 FYNNEI. In DNA form, the CDR3 reads TGTGCCAGCAGGGACCCGACGAGCTCCTATAATTCACCCCTCCACTTT. Its protein is CASRDPTSSYNSPLHF.

Only one count was recorded for this clone. The chain is built from TRBV6-5 and TRBJ2-7; the match to TRBD2 covers 12 bases. The CDR3 consists of 14 residues. Trimming at V came to 6 bases and at J to 6 bases, leaving 6 bases not matched to a gene. CDR1 MNHEY and CDR2 SVGAGI come from the germline V gene. In DNA, the CDR3 is TGTGCCAGCAGACGGACTAGCGGGGCTCCCGAGCAGTACGTC. It yields the protein CASRRTSGAPEQYV.

The chain uses TRBV18 and TRBJ1-2; D is unclear. Per the germline V gene, CDR1 is KGHSH and CDR2 is LQKENI. V shed 1 base and J shed 2 bases, with 11 bases lying between them. This CDR3 is 15 amino acids long. In DNA form, the CDR3 reads TGTGCCAGCTCACCACGAACGGACGTCAACTATGGCTACACCTTC. This codes for CASSPRTDVNYGYTF.

The chain uses TRBV6-5 and TRBJ2-2; 10 nucleotides agree with TRBD1. The CDR3 is 16 residues long. V lost 0 bases to trimming and J lost 4 bases; unmatched junction nucleotides: 2. Germline V gene sequence: CDR1 MNHEY, CDR2 SVGAGI. CDR3: CASSYSGQGTTGELFF. In DNA, the CDR3 is TGTGCCAGCAGTTACTCGGGACAGGGGACCACCGGGGAGCTGTTTTTT.